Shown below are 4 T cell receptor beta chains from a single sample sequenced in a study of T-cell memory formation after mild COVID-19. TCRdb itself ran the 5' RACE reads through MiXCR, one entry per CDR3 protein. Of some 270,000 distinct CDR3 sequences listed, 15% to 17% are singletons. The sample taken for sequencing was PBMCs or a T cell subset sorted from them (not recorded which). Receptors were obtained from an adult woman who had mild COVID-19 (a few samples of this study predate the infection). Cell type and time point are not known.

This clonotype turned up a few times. CDR3 amino acids: CASSLGPSRGDEQYF. CDR3 DNA: TGTGCCAGCAGCTTAGGCCCCTCCAGAGGGGACGAGCAGTACTTC. The chain links TRBV11-2 to TRBJ2-7; D might be TRBD1 or TRBD2, each matching 5 bases. Germline values: CDR1 SGHAT, CDR2 FQNNGV. V lost 1 base, J lost 5 bases, and 15 bases lay in between. The CDR3 totals 15 residues.

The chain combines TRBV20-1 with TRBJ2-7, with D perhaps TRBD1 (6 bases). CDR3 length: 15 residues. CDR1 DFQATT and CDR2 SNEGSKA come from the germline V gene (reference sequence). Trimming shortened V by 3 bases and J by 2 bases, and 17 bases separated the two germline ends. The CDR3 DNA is TGCAGTGCTAGTAGCTTCAGGGGAGTCGCCTACGAGCAGTACTTC. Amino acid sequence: CSASSFRGVAYEQYF.

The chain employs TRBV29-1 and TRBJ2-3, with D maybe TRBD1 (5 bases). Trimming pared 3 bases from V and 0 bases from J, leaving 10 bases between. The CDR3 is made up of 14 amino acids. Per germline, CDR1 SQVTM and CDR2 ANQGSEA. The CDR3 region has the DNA TGCAGCGTTGATTTGAGACAGAGCACAGATACGCAGTATTTT. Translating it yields CSVDLRQSTDTQYF.

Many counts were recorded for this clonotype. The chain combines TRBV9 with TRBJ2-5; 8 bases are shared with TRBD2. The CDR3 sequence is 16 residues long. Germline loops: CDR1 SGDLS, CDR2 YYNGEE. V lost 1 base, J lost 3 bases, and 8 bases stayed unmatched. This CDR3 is CASSVRPSGGKETQYF. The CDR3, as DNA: TGTGCCAGCAGCGTACGACCCAGCGGGGGAAAAGAGACCCAGTACTTC.